The 2 T cell receptor beta chains reported below all come from one sample, sequenced in a study of chemoradiotherapy in HPV16-positive cancers (dated by TCRdb to between 2021 and 2024). Library generation was performed with the immunoSEQ multiplex PCR assay. As stored in TCRdb, this immuneACCESS dataset retains in-frame rearrangements with V and J assigned. A fraction of the clones does not appear; measured against another copy, unresolved V genes explain less than half of the discrepancy, and the remainder lacks a known reason. The sample includes approximately 32,000 clones, with around four fifths observed a single time. In total, the top ten clones hold 3% to 4% of the sample. The source material was blood, sampled from a patient who underwent chemoradiotherapy. These receptors came from a human donor with HPV-associated anogenital cancer.

This clone showed up just once. The rearrangement uses TRBV11-2 and TRBJ2-3, with D possibly called TRBD1 or TRBD2 (5 bases each). This CDR3 is 17 amino acids long. With 7 bases removed from V and 2 bases from J, the gap between germline ends came to 22 bases. Germline V gene lookup returns CDR1 SGHAT and CDR2 FQNNGV. The CDR3 loop reads CASTLPLTGPSTDTQYF. The CDR3 region has the DNA TGTGCCAGCACCCTTCCCCTGACGGGACCCTCCACAGATACGCAGTATTTT.

V usage is TRBV5-4 and J usage is TRBJ2-5, with 10 bases matching TRBD1. V was pared by 4 bases and J by 3 bases, with 12 bases of the junction left unmatched. This CDR3 region has 17 residues. Germline V lookup: CDR1 SGHNT, CDR2 YYREEE (reference sequence). CDR3 nucleotides: TGTGCCAGCAGCCAGTGGATACCGGGACAGGGGAAAGAGACCCAGTACTTC. Protein sequence: CASSQWIPGQGKETQYF. The entire variable domain, with the rest obtained from reference TRBV5-4 and TRBJ2-5, is as follows: ETGVTQSPTHLIKTRGQQVTLRCSSQSGHNTVSWYQQALGQGPQFIFQYYREEENGRGNFPPRFSGLQFPNYSSELNVNALELDDSALYLCASSQWIPGQGKETQYFGPGTRLLVL.